Shown below are 22 T cell receptor beta chains from a single sample sequenced in a study of OX40 agonist ivuxolimab in advanced cancers. The data were produced by immunoSEQ multiplex PCR, yet TCRdb's version contains in-frame clones alone and is incomplete. There are about 68,000 clones in the sample; 75% to 85% occur only once, and about 1.7% lies in the top ten. Specimen: CD4+ or CD8+ T cells sorted from blood, collected in a trial of the OX40 agonist ivuxolimab. These receptor sequences come from an adult with an advanced solid tumor such as melanoma, head and neck, liver or kidney cancer.

The CDR3 sequence: CASSDSPSSYNEQFF. The CDR3 nucleotides read TGTGCCAGCAGTGACTCCCCTAGCTCCTACAATGAGCAGTTCTTC. This rearrangement joins TRBV6-4 to TRBJ2-1; D remains ambiguous. The CDR3 spans 15 residues. CDR1 and CDR2 from the germline V gene are MRHNA and SNTAGT. V was shortened by 0 bases and J by 0 bases, with 6 bases between the two germline ends.

This chain connects TRBV7-2 to TRBJ1-2; D may be TRBD1 (5 bases). In germline, CDR1 is SGHTA, CDR2 FQGNSA. The CDR3 extends over 15 amino acids. V dropped 5 bases and J dropped 4 bases, with 17 bases sitting between them. The CDR3: CASSLGDGSLYGYTF. In DNA, the CDR3 is TGTGCCAGCAGCCTTGGGGACGGATCTCTCTATGGCTACACCTTC.

The chain has TRBV6-1 and TRBJ1-3, with D maybe TRBD1 (6 bases). Looked up from germline, CDR1 is MNHNS and CDR2 is SASEGT. The CDR3 loop spans 15 amino acids. The ends were cut back, 7 bases at V and 0 bases at J, with 13 bases in the middle. The CDR3 DNA is TGTGCCAGCAAAACAGGGATATCCTCTGGAAACACCATATATTTT. This sequence encodes CASKTGISSGNTIYF.

The chain couples TRBV5-1 to TRBJ1-4; D gene unclear. V was clipped by 4 bases and J by 7 bases, with 17 bases between them. The CDR3 contains 15 residues. CDR1 SGHRS and CDR2 YFSETQ come from the germline V gene. In DNA form, the CDR3 reads TGCGCCAGCAGCCCTTCGGAAGGGAGGAGTGAAAAACTGTTTTTT. Protein product: CASSPSEGRSEKLFF.

Written as DNA, the CDR3 is TGTGCCAGCAGCTTCGCAAGGGAGCAGTTCTTC. This sequence encodes CASSFAREQFF. The chain is built from TRBV7-9 and TRBJ2-1, with D hard to call. V was cut by 3 bases and J by 10 bases, with 7 bases left in between. This CDR3 has 11 amino acids. CDR1 is SEHNR, CDR2 FQNEAQ, per germline (reference sequence).

V and J are TRBV28 and TRBJ1-4; D perhaps matches TRBD1 (6 bases). The CDR3 runs 14 residues. Trimming shortened V by 5 bases and J by 7 bases, and 14 bases separated the two germline ends. Germline CDR1 and CDR2: MDHEN and SYDVKM. CDR3 amino acids: CASSPGGRSEKLFF. CDR3 DNA: TGTGCCAGCAGTCCGGGGGGCAGATCTGAAAAACTGTTTTTT.

CDR3 DNA sequence: TGTGCCAGCAGCCCGGGACACTTAACAAAGGATCCCTACGAGCAGTACTTC. Amino acid sequence: CASSPGHLTKDPYEQYF. This chain uses TRBV7-9 with TRBJ2-7, with D perhaps TRBD1 (6 bases). V lost 5 bases to trimming and J lost 2 bases, with 22 bases between them. The CDR3 extends over 17 amino acids. CDR1 is SEHNR and CDR2 is FQNEAQ in the germline V gene (reference sequence). The variable domain in full, with the rest retrieved from reference TRBV7-9 and TRBJ2-7, is DTGVSQNPRHKITKRGQNVTFRCDPISEHNRLYWYRQTLGQGPEFLTYFQNEAQLEKSRLLSDRFSAERPKGSFSTLEIQRTEQGDSAMYLCASSPGHLTKDPYEQYFGPGTRLTVT.

This chain uses TRBV21-1 with TRBJ1-5; TRBD1 was called by the table and not checked on the DNA. TRBV21-1 is shown as a pseudogene. The CDR3 runs to 10 residues. The CDR3 spells CASSGRRQKF. The CDR3 DNA follows: TGTGCCAGCAGCGGACGTAGACAGAAGTTT.

This clone occurred once. V gene TRBV5-1 combines with J gene TRBJ2-1; D is undetermined. The CDR3 length is 12 residues. CDR1 is SGHRS, CDR2 YFSETQ, per germline. The V gene lost 1 base and the J gene lost 9 bases, with 8 bases spanning the gap. In DNA form, the CDR3 reads TGCGCCAGCAGCTTGAACAGTGGTGAGCAGTTCTTC. Translated: CASSLNSGEQFF.

The chain is built from TRBV12-5 and TRBJ1-1; no definite D call. V was pared by 7 bases and J by 1 base, with 10 bases between. The germline V gene encodes CDR1 LGHNT and CDR2 FRNRAP. The CDR3 is made up of 13 amino acids. The CDR3 spells CASAAQPNTEAFF. CDR3 sequence (DNA): TGTGCTAGTGCCGCCCAACCGAACACTGAAGCTTTCTTT.

A single count supports this clone. The chain is built from TRBV2 and TRBJ1-5; the D is unclear. The CDR3 has 14 amino acids. The V end lost 2 bases, the J end lost 0 bases, and 5 bases lay between the germline ends. Germline CDR1 and CDR2: SNHLY and FYNNEI. Written as DNA, the CDR3 is TGTGCCAGCAGTGAACAGGTTAGCAATCAGCCCCAGCATTTT. It encodes CASSEQVSNQPQHF.

This clone has a handful of counts. J is TRBJ1-1 and V is TRBV6-6, with a possible D match to TRBD1 (5 bases). Germline V CDR1 and CDR2: MNHNY, SVGAGI (reference sequence). V was cut by 5 bases and J by 6 bases, with 10 bases left in between. This CDR3 comprises 12 residues. The CDR3, as DNA: TGTGCCAGCAGTCGGGGGACGGCTGAAGCTTTCTTT. Translation gives CASSRGTAEAFF.

DNA of the CDR3: TGTGCCAGCAGTTTAGATAGCGGGAGGCTTTACTACGAGCAGTACTTC. Protein: CASSLDSGRLYYEQYF. The V and J genes are TRBV28 and TRBJ2-7; TRBD2 agrees at 10 bases. Losses at the gene ends were 2 bases for V and 3 bases for J; bases not matched to a gene: 7. The CDR3 extends over 16 amino acids. Per the germline V gene, CDR1 is MDHEN and CDR2 is SYDVKM.

The chain employs TRBV19 and TRBJ2-7; TRBD2 matches 7 bases. The J segment lost 0 bases and the V segment lost 4 bases, leaving 9 bases of the junction unmatched. The CDR3 has 16 residues. Germline values: CDR1 LNHDA, CDR2 SQIVND (reference sequence). The CDR3 bases are TGTGCCAGTAGTACGTCTAGCGGACCTAGCTCCTACGAGCAGTACTTC. Its translation is CASSTSSGPSSYEQYF.

The chain uses TRBV6-5 and TRBJ2-5; possibly TRBD2 for D (7 bases). CDR1 and CDR2 (germline): MNHEY, SVGAGI. Trimming removed 4 bases at V and 7 bases at J, with 16 bases between. The CDR3 length is 14 residues. CDR3 in amino acids: CASSSQGGGGTQYF. CDR3 nucleotides: TGTGCCAGCAGTTCCCAAGGGGGGGGAGGGACCCAGTACTTC.

The chain combines TRBV7-9 with TRBJ2-1; TRBD1 matches 8 bases. Germline CDR1 reads SEHNR; CDR2 reads FQNEAQ (reference sequence). V gave up 5 bases and J gave up 9 bases; unmatched junction bases: 9. This CDR3 comprises 14 residues. This CDR3 is CASSRDRPMAEQFF. The CDR3 DNA sequence: TGTGCCAGCAGCCGGGACAGGCCCATGGCTGAGCAGTTCTTC.

The chain uses TRBV5-6 and TRBJ2-7, with D hard to call. V gave up 1 base and J gave up 3 bases, with 11 bases separating them. The CDR3 contains 14 residues. Germline-derived CDR1 and CDR2 are SGHDT and YYEEEE. This CDR3 reads CASSLSSGYYEQYF. CDR3 DNA sequence: TGTGCCAGCAGCTTGAGTTCCGGCTACTACGAGCAGTACTTC.

The chain has TRBV30 and TRBJ2-5; D is undetermined. The length of the CDR3 is 11 residues. Trimming shortened V by 3 bases and J by 2 bases, and 4 bases separated the two germline ends. Germline lookup yields CDR1 GTSNPN and CDR2 SVGIG (reference sequence). CDR3 nucleotides: TGTGCCTGGAGGACTCAAGAGACCCAGTACTTC. It codes for CAWRTQETQYF.

This clone was seen only a few times. The rearrangement uses TRBV27 and TRBJ2-3; possible D gene TRBD1, 6 bases. Germline V gene lookup returns CDR1 MNHEY and CDR2 SMNVEV (reference sequence). V lost 5 bases to trimming and J lost 2 bases, with 11 bases between them. This CDR3 has 14 amino acids. In DNA, the CDR3 is TGTGCCAGCAGTGCATGGACAGTCACAGATACGCAGTATTTT. Translating gives CASSAWTVTDTQYF.

The chain uses TRBV2 and TRBJ2-2, with D perhaps matching TRBD2 (5 bases). The CDR3 consists of 12 residues. V was pared by 5 bases and J by 10 bases, with 11 bases between. Looked up from germline, CDR1 is SNHLY and CDR2 is FYNNEI. Here the CDR3 reads CASSTGGEELFF. CDR3 DNA: TGTGCCAGCAGTACCGGAGGCGAGGAGCTGTTTTTT.

The chain combines TRBV7-3 with TRBJ2-2; weak D call: TRBD2 (5 bases). Germline CDR1 and CDR2: SGHTA and FQGTGA. This CDR3 is 14 amino acids long. Trimming shortened V by 4 bases and J by 1 base, and 7 bases separated the two germline ends. In DNA form, the CDR3 reads TGTGCCAGCAGCTCAAGCGGGAACACCGGGGAGCTGTTTTTT. It yields the protein CASSSSGNTGELFF.

This clone was picked up one time. The V and J genes are TRBV30 and TRBJ2-5; 7 bases align to TRBD1. CDR1 and CDR2 from the germline V gene are GTSNPN and SVGIG (reference sequence). CDR3 length: 15 amino acids. V shed 2 bases, J shed 5 bases, and the junction held 11 bases outside the gene matches. For the CDR3, the DNA is TGTGCCTGGAGTACACAGGGGTGGGCTCGGGAGACCCAGTACTTC. Amino acids: CAWSTQGWARETQYF. The complete variable domain, with remaining parts taken from reference TRBV30 and TRBJ2-5, reads SQTIHQWPATLVQPVGSPLSLECTVEGTSNPNLYWYRQAAGRGLQLLFYSVGIGQISSEVPQNLSASRPQDRQFILSSKKLLLSDSGFYLCAWSTQGWARETQYFGPGTRLLVL.